This passage covers 13 T cell receptor beta chains from one sample sequenced in a study of T cell changes during pregnancy in multiple sclerosis (dated by TCRdb to between 2018 and 2021). Libraries were built with the immunoSEQ multiplex PCR assay. TCRdb limited this immuneACCESS table to in-frame rearrangements with V and J called. A share of clones is missing; checked studies link under half to unresolved V genes, and the rest is unexplained. The sample profile shows some 74,000 clones; around 92% of them were found once. Jointly, the top ten make up approximately 2.2% of the sample. Specimen: peripheral blood, collected before pregnancy. These receptors all come from a female donor with multiple sclerosis, enrolled in a pregnancy study.

V is TRBV21-1 and J is TRBJ2-4; TRBD1 reflects the table's D call only, with no check against the DNA. TRBV21-1 is recorded as a pseudogene. This CDR3 comprises 17 residues. The CDR3 nucleotides are TGTGCCAGCAGCAAAGGTCCGAGGGGGCAGGACAAAAACATTCAGTACTTC. It is translated as CASSKGPRGQDKNIQYF.

The chain links TRBV7-9 to TRBJ1-3, with D possibly TRBD1 on 6 matching bases. Between the trimmed V and J ends, which lost 0 bases and 8 bases, there was a span of 14 bases. The germline V gene encodes CDR1 SEHNR and CDR2 FQNEAQ (reference sequence). This CDR3 region has 15 residues. CDR3 amino acids: CASSLAGGAKDTIYF. The DNA for the CDR3 is TGTGCCAGCAGCTTAGCTGGGGGCGCGAAGGACACCATATATTTT.

The CDR3 DNA sequence: TGTGCCAGTAGTATAGATGGGACTAGCGGGAGCAATGAGCAGTTCTTC. This encodes CASSIDGTSGSNEQFF. The J gene is TRBJ2-1, the V gene TRBV19; 14 nucleotides agree with TRBD2. The CDR3 has 16 residues. Germline V CDR1 and CDR2: LNHDA, SQIVND (reference sequence). V was clipped by 0 bases and J by 6 bases; unmatched bases: 1.

This clone has more than one count but fewer than ten. The rearrangement uses TRBV14 and TRBJ2-7, with D perhaps TRBD1 (5 bases). Between the trimmed V and J ends, which lost 0 bases and 2 bases, there was a span of 23 bases. Germline CDR1 is SGHDN and CDR2 is FVKESK. The CDR3 extends over 19 amino acids. CDR3 region: CASSQDRFGVAGPAYEQYF. Written as DNA, the CDR3 is TGTGCCAGCAGCCAAGATCGGTTTGGGGTGGCAGGGCCGGCCTACGAGCAGTACTTC.

The chain joins TRBV7-9 to TRBJ2-5; weak D call: TRBD2 (5 bases). Trimming cost V 2 bases and J 1 base, with 14 bases left between them. The CDR3 has 16 amino acids. From germline, CDR1 is SEHNR and CDR2 FQNEAQ (reference sequence). The CDR3 loop is CASSLYSGTIQETQYF. CDR3 coding DNA: TGTGCCAGCAGCTTATATTCGGGAACTATCCAAGAGACCCAGTACTTC.

The chain couples TRBV19 to TRBJ2-5; TRBD2 aligns across 14 bases. With 6 bases clipped from V and 5 bases from J, the junction kept 8 bases outside the gene matches. The V gene's germline CDR1 is LNHDA and CDR2 SQIVND (reference sequence). CDR3 length: 16 residues. The DNA of the CDR3 is TGTGCCAGTAGAGGGGGACTAGCGGGAGAGGTGGAGACCCAGTACTTC. Its protein is CASRGGLAGEVETQYF.

V gene TRBV5-4 combines with J gene TRBJ1-1, with no clear D. This CDR3 has 12 residues. Between the trimmed V and J ends, which lost 2 bases and 4 bases, there was a span of 6 bases. Per the germline V gene, CDR1 is SGHNT and CDR2 is YYREEE (reference sequence). The CDR3 DNA follows: TGTGCCAGCAGCTTTCAGGCCACTGAAGCTTTCTTT. It codes for CASSFQATEAFF.

This clone appeared a few times. The V and J genes are TRBV28 and TRBJ1-5; D possibly corresponds to TRBD1 (6 bases). This CDR3 has 16 residues. V lost 5 bases to trimming and J lost 1 base, with 15 bases between them. Germline-derived CDR1 and CDR2 are MDHEN and SYDVKM. This CDR3 is CASSTRTDGSNQPQHF. The CDR3 DNA sequence: TGTGCCAGCAGTACTAGGACAGATGGGAGCAATCAGCCCCAGCATTTT.

This chain uses TRBV7-3 with TRBJ2-5, with unresolved D. The ends were cut back, 2 bases at V and 4 bases at J, with 8 bases in the middle. The CDR3 spans 13 residues. CDR1 SGHTA and CDR2 FQGTGA come from the germline V gene. CDR3 sequence reads: CASSLRPGETQYF. In DNA form, the CDR3 reads TGTGCCAGCAGCTTACGTCCAGGAGAGACCCAGTACTTC.

The rearrangement uses TRBV11-2 and TRBJ2-7, with 7 bases matching TRBD2. After removal of 8 bases from V and 3 bases from J, the junction contained 4 bases not matched to a gene. This CDR3 comprises 12 residues. Germline V gene sequence: CDR1 SGHAT, CDR2 FQNNGV. The DNA of the CDR3 is TGTGCCAGCGGGCGCGGGAGCTACGAGCAGTACTTC. It specifies CASGRGSYEQYF.

The chain carries TRBV19 and TRBJ2-1, with TRBD1 matching over 12 bases. CDR3 length: 14 amino acids. Germline assignment: CDR1 LNHDA and CDR2 SQIVND (reference sequence). V was pared by 10 bases and J by 7 bases, with 8 bases of the junction left unmatched. The CDR3 loop is CATSPGQGANEQFF. The CDR3 DNA reads as TGTGCCACAAGTCCGGGACAGGGGGCAAATGAGCAGTTCTTC.

The chain carries TRBV29-1 and TRBJ2-3, with 9 bases fitting TRBD1. The V gene end was trimmed by 7 bases and the J gene end by 2 bases; junction bases not matched to a gene: 13. CDR1 and CDR2 (germline): SQVTM, ANQGSEA. This CDR3 region has 16 residues. This CDR3 is CSAQKGQGFITDTQYF. Here the CDR3 DNA reads TGCAGCGCCCAGAAAGGACAGGGGTTTATCACAGATACGCAGTATTTT.

The chain couples TRBV10-3 to TRBJ2-7, with 12 bases identical to TRBD2. CDR1 and CDR2 from the germline V gene are ENHRY and SYGVKD. Losses at the gene ends were 6 bases for V and 4 bases for J; bases not matched to a gene: 7. CDR3 length: 15 residues. This CDR3 is CAIRPGLAGQYEQYF. CDR3 coding DNA: TGTGCCATCAGGCCTGGACTAGCGGGACAATACGAGCAGTACTTC.